A selection of T cell receptor beta chains follows, all from one sample in a study of beta chain features in type 1 diabetes. Assay used: immunoSEQ multiplex PCR; TCRdb lists only in-frame clones, some missing. The table lists 200,000 to 250,000 clones, around 14% of them singletons. Sequencing used naive CD4+ T cells from blood. The receptors derive from a man aged 25-40 years with type 1 diabetes. Both conserved end residues are part of each CDR3. The order of the fields is J gene, V gene, clone size, D gene, CDR3 DNA, CDR3 protein. A D gene is named only where the DNA matches it firmly. Rows may omit the clone size; those that give it use once, few, many or a size class.

j_call: TRBJ2-1; v_call: TRBV5-1; clone_size: NA; d_call: NA; cdr3_nt: TGCGCCAGCAGCTTTCTACCTGACAATGAGCAGTTCTTC; cdr3_aa: CASSFLPDNEQFF
j_call: TRBJ2-4; v_call: TRBV7-2; clone_size: few; d_call: TRBD1; cdr3_nt: TGTGCCAGCAGCTCAAGTCCCGGGACAGGGGTCAAAAACATTCAGTACTTC; cdr3_aa: CASSSSPGTGVKNIQYF
j_call: TRBJ1-1; v_call: TRBV5-1; clone_size: NA; d_call: NA; cdr3_nt: TGCGCCAGCAGCTTGTCTGGGGGCAACACTGAAGCTTTCTTT; cdr3_aa: CASSLSGGNTEAFF
j_call: TRBJ2-3; v_call: TRBV19; clone_size: few; d_call: TRBD2; cdr3_nt: TGTGCCAGTAGTAGCGGGAGGGCCCTAGATACGCAGTATTTT; cdr3_aa: CASSSGRALDTQYF
j_call: TRBJ1-2; v_call: TRBV19; clone_size: few; d_call: NA; cdr3_nt: TGTGCCAGTACCCTAGACGGCCTCTATGGCTACACCTTC; cdr3_aa: CASTLDGLYGYTF
j_call: TRBJ2-5; v_call: TRBV6-5; clone_size: few; d_call: NA; cdr3_nt: TGTGCCAGCAGTCCGGGGGGCGAGTACCAAGAGACCCAGTACTTC; cdr3_aa: CASSPGGEYQETQYF
j_call: TRBJ1-1; v_call: TRBV30; clone_size: NA; d_call: NA; cdr3_nt: TGTGCCTGGAGTGATCGTCGGGGGACTGAAGCTTTCTTT; cdr3_aa: CAWSDRRGTEAFF
j_call: TRBJ1-2; v_call: TRBV30; clone_size: few; d_call: NA; cdr3_nt: TGTGCCCAAGGGGAAGGCTCTTGGGGCTACACCTTC; cdr3_aa: CAQGEGSWGYTF
j_call: TRBJ2-1; v_call: TRBV29-1; clone_size: NA; d_call: TRBD2; cdr3_nt: TGCAGCGTTGCTGGCGGGGGGACCGGGTCCTACAATGAGCAGTTCTTC; cdr3_aa: CSVAGGGTGSYNEQFF
j_call: TRBJ2-7; v_call: TRBV4-2; clone_size: once; d_call: NA; cdr3_nt: TGTGCCAGCAGCCCGACAGCCGAAACCTACGAGCAGTACTTC; cdr3_aa: CASSPTAETYEQYF
j_call: TRBJ2-3; v_call: TRBV6-4; clone_size: NA; d_call: NA; cdr3_nt: TGTGCCAGCAGCTCAGACACCACAGATACGCAGTATTTT; cdr3_aa: CASSSDTTDTQYF
j_call: TRBJ2-7; v_call: TRBV11-3; clone_size: NA; d_call: NA; cdr3_nt: TGTGCCAGCAGCTTAGCTGGGACAAGCTCCTACGAGCAGTACTTC; cdr3_aa: CASSLAGTSSYEQYF
j_call: TRBJ2-7; v_call: TRBV2; clone_size: NA; d_call: NA; cdr3_nt: TGTGCCAGCACCAAGGACAGCTACTCCTACGAGCAGTACTTC; cdr3_aa: CASTKDSYSYEQYF
j_call: TRBJ1-2; v_call: TRBV7-2; clone_size: NA; d_call: TRBD1; cdr3_nt: TGTGCCAGCAGCTCCCCCCTGGACAGGGCGGTAGTGGGCTATGGCTACACCTTC; cdr3_aa: CASSSPLDRAVVGYGYTF
j_call: TRBJ2-3; v_call: TRBV4-1; clone_size: few; d_call: TRBD1; cdr3_nt: TGCGCCAGCAGCAAACAGGGGAGTGGGGCAGATACGCAGTATTTT; cdr3_aa: CASSKQGSGADTQYF
j_call: TRBJ2-1; v_call: TRBV7-2; clone_size: few; d_call: NA; cdr3_nt: TGTGCCAGCAGCTTTCGCCGGGGGAATGAGCAGTTCTTC; cdr3_aa: CASSFRRGNEQFF
j_call: TRBJ2-2; v_call: TRBV9; clone_size: NA; d_call: TRBD1; cdr3_nt: TGTGCCAGCAATCCAGGGGGCCTGGCCGGGGAGCTGTTTTTT; cdr3_aa: CASNPGGLAGELFF
j_call: TRBJ1-1; v_call: TRBV6-6; clone_size: NA; d_call: NA; cdr3_nt: TGTGCCAGCAGTTATGGGGGACTCACGAACACTGAAGCTTTCTTT; cdr3_aa: CASSYGGLTNTEAFF
j_call: TRBJ2-7; v_call: TRBV10-3; clone_size: NA; d_call: NA; cdr3_nt: TGTGCCATCAGTGAGTCGACCGGGGACGAGCAGTACTTC; cdr3_aa: CAISESTGDEQYF
j_call: TRBJ2-1; v_call: TRBV29-1; clone_size: NA; d_call: TRBD1; cdr3_nt: TGCAGCGCCGAGGGGGACAGGGGGACTGAGCAGTTCTTC; cdr3_aa: CSAEGDRGTEQFF
j_call: TRBJ2-7; v_call: TRBV5-1; clone_size: few; d_call: NA; cdr3_nt: TGCGCCAGCAGCCCGTCTTTGAAGTCCCACGGCTACGAGCAGTACTTC; cdr3_aa: CASSPSLKSHGYEQYF
j_call: TRBJ1-4; v_call: TRBV2; clone_size: few; d_call: TRBD1; cdr3_nt: TGTGCCAGCAGCGGGACAGGAAGAGAAAAACTGTTTTTT; cdr3_aa: CASSGTGREKLFF
j_call: TRBJ2-5; v_call: TRBV6-5; clone_size: NA; d_call: TRBD2; cdr3_nt: TGTGCCAGCAGTTTTCTAGGTTGGGAGGGACAAGAGACCCAGTACTTC; cdr3_aa: CASSFLGWEGQETQYF
j_call: TRBJ1-2; v_call: TRBV6-1; clone_size: NA; d_call: TRBD1; cdr3_nt: TGTGCCAGCACTCCGGGACAGGGGAACTATGGCTACACCTTC; cdr3_aa: CASTPGQGNYGYTF
j_call: TRBJ2-5; v_call: TRBV5-1; clone_size: NA; d_call: NA; cdr3_nt: TGCGCCAGCAGCTTGGCGGTGAGTGCACAAGAGACCCAGTACTTC; cdr3_aa: CASSLAVSAQETQYF
j_call: TRBJ2-5; v_call: TRBV18; clone_size: NA; d_call: TRBD2; cdr3_nt: TGTGCCAGCTCACCACCGGGGCTAGCGGGAGTAGGAGAGACCCAGTACTTC; cdr3_aa: CASSPPGLAGVGETQYF
j_call: TRBJ2-1; v_call: TRBV5-6; clone_size: NA; d_call: NA; cdr3_nt: TGTGCCAGCAGCTTGATAGCCTCCTACAATGAGCAGTTCTTC; cdr3_aa: CASSLIASYNEQFF